The rows below give T cell receptor beta chains drawn from one sample of a study of cytomegalovirus exposure and HLA in healthy donors. Sequencing was performed with immunoSEQ multiplex PCR; in TCRdb, only in-frame clones are kept and a portion is missing. This sample yields about 130,000 clones, of which 76% are seen a single time; about 3.4% belongs to the top ten. Material for sequencing was PBMCs. All receptors derive from a man aged 40-49 years in good health and CMV-seronegative. CDR3s include the opening cysteine and the closing phenylalanine or tryptophan. Fields, in order: CDR3 protein, CDR3 DNA, J gene, D gene, clone size, V gene. D genes are given only for firm matches. Clone size is stated in some rows and not others, as once, few, many or a class when expanded.

CDR3 protein: CASSPQGAVEKLFF
CDR3 DNA: TGTGCCAGTAGTCCACAGGGGGCAGTTGAAAAACTGTTTTTT
J gene: TRBJ1-4
D gene: TRBD1
clone size: .
V gene: TRBV19

CDR3 protein: CASSSGLPPDGYTF
CDR3 DNA: TGTGCCAGCAGTTCTGGCCTCCCGCCAGATGGCTACACCTTC
J gene: TRBJ1-2
D gene: .
clone size: .
V gene: TRBV9

CDR3 protein: CASSLGQGYGEAFF
CDR3 DNA: TGTGCCAGCAGCTTGGGACAGGGATACGGTGAAGCTTTCTTT
J gene: TRBJ1-1
D gene: TRBD1
clone size: .
V gene: TRBV7-9

CDR3 protein: CASSPRGQGTEAFF
CDR3 DNA: TGTGCCAGCAGCCCCAGGGGGCAGGGTACTGAAGCTTTCTTT
J gene: TRBJ1-1
D gene: TRBD1
clone size: once
V gene: TRBV7-2

CDR3 protein: CASSPLTSGNLYEQYF
CDR3 DNA: TGTGCCAGCTCACCGCTGACTAGCGGGAACCTTTACGAGCAGTACTTC
J gene: TRBJ2-7
D gene: TRBD2
clone size: .
V gene: TRBV18

CDR3 protein: CSVIQGANQPQHF
CDR3 DNA: TGCAGCGTGATACAGGGGGCCAATCAGCCCCAGCATTTT
J gene: TRBJ1-5
D gene: TRBD1
clone size: .
V gene: TRBV29-1

CDR3 protein: CASSPGQSNYGYTF
CDR3 DNA: TGTGCCAGCAGCCCGGGACAGTCAAACTATGGCTACACCTTC
J gene: TRBJ1-2
D gene: TRBD1
clone size: .
V gene: TRBV7-9

CDR3 protein: CASSLFSGRGTDTQYF
CDR3 DNA: TGTGCCAGCAGCTTATTTAGCGGGAGAGGCACAGATACGCAGTATTTT
J gene: TRBJ2-3
D gene: TRBD2
clone size: .
V gene: TRBV5-4

CDR3 protein: CASSVQAVIPYEQYF
CDR3 DNA: TGTGCCAGCAGTGTTCAGGCCGTTATACCCTACGAGCAGTACTTC
J gene: TRBJ2-7
D gene: .
clone size: few
V gene: TRBV6-1

CDR3 protein: CASSEAEEAQHF
CDR3 DNA: TGTGCCAGCAGTGAAGCTGAGGAGGCCCAGCATTTT
J gene: TRBJ1-5
D gene: .
clone size: .
V gene: TRBV2

CDR3 protein: CASSLGLDISYEQYF
CDR3 DNA: TGTGCCAGCAGCCTGGGACTAGACATATCCTACGAGCAGTACTTC
J gene: TRBJ2-7
D gene: TRBD2
clone size: .
V gene: TRBV11-2

CDR3 protein: CASSLWGGENTEAFF
CDR3 DNA: TGCGCCAGCAGCTTATGGGGCGGGGAGAACACTGAAGCTTTCTTT
J gene: TRBJ1-1
D gene: .
clone size: .
V gene: TRBV5-1

CDR3 protein: CASSRVERGTEAFF
CDR3 DNA: TGTGCCAGCAGTCGCGTGGAACGGGGCACTGAAGCTTTCTTT
J gene: TRBJ1-1
D gene: .
clone size: .
V gene: TRBV7-9

CDR3 protein: CAISDPTEIAGYTF
CDR3 DNA: TGTGCCATCAGTGATCCGACGGAGATTGCCGGCTACACCTTC
J gene: TRBJ1-2
D gene: .
clone size: .
V gene: TRBV10-3

CDR3 protein: CASSFGGRSSYEQYF
CDR3 DNA: TGTGCCAGCAGCTTTGGCGGGAGGAGCTCCTACGAGCAGTACTTC
J gene: TRBJ2-7
D gene: TRBD2
clone size: few
V gene: TRBV7-2

CDR3 protein: CAWSSGGNQPQHF
CDR3 DNA: TGTGCCTGGAGTTCAGGGGGGAATCAGCCCCAGCATTTT
J gene: TRBJ1-5
D gene: TRBD1
clone size: .
V gene: TRBV30

CDR3 protein: CASSGRGIGSYEQYF
CDR3 DNA: TGTGCCAGCAGTGGAAGGGGAATTGGGTCCTACGAGCAGTACTTC
J gene: TRBJ2-7
D gene: .
clone size: .
V gene: TRBV6-1

CDR3 protein: CASSPQGQGGDTQYF
CDR3 DNA: TGTGCCAGCAGCCCCCAGGGACAGGGGGGGGATACGCAGTATTTT
J gene: TRBJ2-3
D gene: TRBD1
clone size: .
V gene: TRBV7-3

CDR3 protein: CSVAAPGHQGTGELFF
CDR3 DNA: TGCAGCGTTGCGGCGCCGGGACATCAGGGCACCGGGGAGCTGTTTTTT
J gene: TRBJ2-2
D gene: .
clone size: .
V gene: TRBV29-1

CDR3 protein: CASSLLGGGNQPQHF
CDR3 DNA: TGTGCCAGCAGTTTATTAGGGGGGGGCAATCAGCCCCAGCATTTT
J gene: TRBJ1-5
D gene: .
clone size: once
V gene: TRBV28

CDR3 protein: CASSQDRGNQPQHF
CDR3 DNA: TGTGCCAGCAGCCAAGACAGGGGCAATCAGCCCCAGCATTTT
J gene: TRBJ1-5
D gene: TRBD1
clone size: .
V gene: TRBV7-2

CDR3 protein: CASNPLRESLYTQYF
CDR3 DNA: TGTGCCAGCAACCCACTCCGAGAGAGCCTTTATACGCAGTATTTT
J gene: TRBJ2-3
D gene: .
clone size: .
V gene: TRBV6-5

CDR3 protein: CASSTRQGSYEQYF
CDR3 DNA: TGTGCCAGCAGTACCCGACAGGGTTCATACGAGCAGTACTTC
J gene: TRBJ2-7
D gene: TRBD1
clone size: .
V gene: TRBV6-6

CDR3 protein: CASSETGSGGAYYEQYF
CDR3 DNA: TGTGCCAGCAGTGAAACCGGTAGCGGGGGGGCTTACTACGAGCAGTACTTC
J gene: TRBJ2-7
D gene: TRBD2
clone size: .
V gene: TRBV6-1

CDR3 protein: CASSWRVEEAGHTGELFF
CDR3 DNA: TGTGCCAGCAGCTGGAGAGTCGAGGAAGCGGGACACACCGGGGAGCTGTTTTTT
J gene: TRBJ2-2
D gene: TRBD2
clone size: .
V gene: TRBV7-2

CDR3 protein: CASSLGSGAQETQYF
CDR3 DNA: TGCGCCAGCAGCCTTGGTTCAGGGGCGCAAGAGACCCAGTACTTC
J gene: TRBJ2-5
D gene: .
clone size: .
V gene: TRBV4-3

CDR3 protein: CASSFSLSVASIF
CDR3 DNA: TGTGCCAGCAGCTTTTCGCTCTCGGTCGCCTCTATCTTT
J gene: TRBJ1-1
D gene: .
clone size: .
V gene: TRBV14

CDR3 protein: CASSKARTAGRYF
CDR3 DNA: TGTGCCAGCAGCAAAGCCAGGACGGCTGGGAGGTATTTT
J gene: TRBJ2-3
D gene: .
clone size: few
V gene: TRBV21-1

CDR3 protein: CASSLGLASYEQYF
CDR3 DNA: TGTGCCAGCAGCTTAGGACTAGCTTCCTACGAGCAGTACTTC
J gene: TRBJ2-7
D gene: TRBD2
clone size: .
V gene: TRBV7-8

CDR3 protein: CASSYSSTGAYEQYF
CDR3 DNA: TGTGCCAGCAGTTACTCTTCGACAGGAGCCTACGAGCAGTACTTC
J gene: TRBJ2-7
D gene: .
clone size: few
V gene: TRBV6-5

CDR3 protein: CAASLWERGVNTGELFF
CDR3 DNA: TGTGCCGCCTCCCTGTGGGAGCGGGGGGTCAACACCGGGGAGCTGTTTTTT
J gene: TRBJ2-2
D gene: TRBD2
clone size: .
V gene: TRBV5-4

CDR3 protein: CASSPVERETQYF
CDR3 DNA: TGCGCCAGCAGCCCCGTCGAGAGAGAGACCCAGTACTTC
J gene: TRBJ2-5
D gene: .
clone size: .
V gene: TRBV5-1

CDR3 protein: CASSQYSTGGYEQYF
CDR3 DNA: TGTGCCAGCAGCCAATATTCGACAGGGGGCTACGAGCAGTACTTC
J gene: TRBJ2-7
D gene: TRBD1
clone size: .
V gene: TRBV7-8

CDR3 protein: CASSSLQGGTNTEAFF
CDR3 DNA: TGCGCCAGCAGCTCTCTACAGGGGGGCACGAACACTGAAGCTTTCTTT
J gene: TRBJ1-1
D gene: TRBD1
clone size: .
V gene: TRBV5-1

CDR3 protein: CAWRPPGTGLQGYTF
CDR3 DNA: TGTGCCTGGAGACCCCCCGGGACAGGCTTACAGGGCTACACCTTC
J gene: TRBJ1-2
D gene: TRBD1
clone size: .
V gene: TRBV30

CDR3 protein: CASSYLGTPFQQYF
CDR3 DNA: TGTGCCAGCAGCTACCTCGGGACACCGTTCCAGCAGTACTTC
J gene: TRBJ2-7
D gene: .
clone size: .
V gene: TRBV7-9

CDR3 protein: CRTQGVGATEAFF
CDR3 DNA: TGTCGAACCCAGGGGGTCGGGGCAACTGAAGCTTTCTTT
J gene: TRBJ1-1
D gene: TRBD1
clone size: few
V gene: TRBV6-1

CDR3 protein: CASSYYRGTYEQYF
CDR3 DNA: TGTGCCAGCAGCTATTACAGGGGGACCTACGAGCAGTACTTC
J gene: TRBJ2-7
D gene: TRBD1
clone size: .
V gene: TRBV7-2

CDR3 protein: CASSQETSPGETQYF
CDR3 DNA: TGCGCCAGCAGCCAAGAGACTAGCCCCGGGGAGACCCAGTACTTC
J gene: TRBJ2-5
D gene: TRBD2
clone size: .
V gene: TRBV4-3

CDR3 protein: CASSPTTGGNQPQHF
CDR3 DNA: TGTGCCAGCAGTCCTACGACAGGGGGCAATCAGCCCCAGCATTTT
J gene: TRBJ1-5
D gene: TRBD1
clone size: few
V gene: TRBV6-1

CDR3 protein: CASSAGSDYGYTF
CDR3 DNA: TGTGCCAGCAGTGCGGGATCCGACTATGGCTACACCTTC
J gene: TRBJ1-2
D gene: .
clone size: .
V gene: TRBV25-1

CDR3 protein: CASSDRGAQETQYF
CDR3 DNA: TGTGCCAGCAGTGACAGGGGCGCTCAAGAGACCCAGTACTTC
J gene: TRBJ2-5
D gene: .
clone size: .
V gene: TRBV25-1

CDR3 protein: CASSQDMGARGQPQHF
CDR3 DNA: TGTGCCAGCAGCCAAGATATGGGGGCGAGAGGACAGCCCCAGCATTTT
J gene: TRBJ1-5
D gene: .
clone size: .
V gene: TRBV4-2

CDR3 protein: CAWSVLGGGQPDTQYF
CDR3 DNA: TGTGCCTGGAGTGTACTTGGCGGGGGGCAGCCAGATACGCAGTATTTT
J gene: TRBJ2-3
D gene: TRBD2
clone size: .
V gene: TRBV30

CDR3 protein: CASSLRGYEQYF
CDR3 DNA: TGTGCCAGCAGCCTTCGGGGCTACGAGCAGTACTTC
J gene: TRBJ2-7
D gene: .
clone size: .
V gene: TRBV7-9

CDR3 protein: CASSPGASGYEQYF
CDR3 DNA: TGTGCCAGCAGCCCAGGGGCTAGCGGCTACGAGCAGTACTTC
J gene: TRBJ2-7
D gene: .
clone size: .
V gene: TRBV4-2

CDR3 protein: CASTQIQDRGPAGSPLHF
CDR3 DNA: TGTGCCAGCACTCAGATACAGGACAGGGGGCCCGCCGGGTCACCCCTCCACTTT
J gene: TRBJ1-6
D gene: TRBD1
clone size: few
V gene: TRBV7-3

CDR3 protein: CASSFPSSYNEQFF
CDR3 DNA: TGCGCCAGCAGCTTCCCTAGCTCCTACAATGAGCAGTTCTTC
J gene: TRBJ2-1
D gene: .
clone size: .
V gene: TRBV5-1

CDR3 protein: CASKIGGGSYGYTF
CDR3 DNA: TGTGCCAGCAAGATAGGGGGCGGCTCCTATGGCTACACCTTC
J gene: TRBJ1-2
D gene: TRBD1
clone size: .
V gene: TRBV19

CDR3 protein: CASSFEEGGAEMGEQYF
CDR3 DNA: TGCGCCAGCAGCTTTGAAGAGGGGGGGGCGGAGATGGGAGAGCAGTACTTC
J gene: TRBJ2-7
D gene: .
clone size: .
V gene: TRBV5-1

CDR3 protein: CASSPRLGDYEQYF
CDR3 DNA: TGTGCCAGCAGTCCCCGACTGGGAGACTACGAGCAGTACTTC
J gene: TRBJ2-7
D gene: .
clone size: .
V gene: TRBV6-5

CDR3 protein: CASSYSPGETEAFF
CDR3 DNA: TGTGCCAGCAGTTACTCGCCAGGGGAGACTGAAGCTTTCTTT
J gene: TRBJ1-1
D gene: .
clone size: .
V gene: TRBV6-5

CDR3 protein: CAWIRQAMTEAFF
CDR3 DNA: TGTGCCTGGATCAGACAGGCGATGACTGAAGCTTTCTTT
J gene: TRBJ1-1
D gene: .
clone size: once
V gene: TRBV30